Below, one T cell receptor beta chain is given with its context. V lost 1 base, J lost 4 bases, and 11 bases stayed unmatched. There are 17 residues in the CDR3. Per the germline V gene, CDR1 is SGDLS and CDR2 is YYNGEE. Original processing notes: Reference gene primer amplification in the assay estimated nucleated cell counts. Some clones are missing from TCRdb's copy, which holds only in-frame ones; the method was immunoSEQ multiplex PCR. The DNA gave D and trimming, while V, J and clone size come from that table. Of fewer than 250,000 clones listed, around 90% are singletons. This record belongs to a study of blood T cell repertoires in COVID-19. Across the whole study: COVID-19 samples from acute and convalescent phases originated in the United States, Italy and Spain. The cDNA or gDNA used as material had been derived from T cells, B-cell-depleted T cells, or PBMCs.

Sequencing input: peripheral blood. This clonotype originated in a man between 60 and 75 years old with acute or convalescent COVID-19. The genes are TRBV9 and TRBJ1-3; 7 nucleotides align to TRBD1. CDR3 in DNA: TGTGCCAGCAGCGTATCTCTAGGGGGCTTGTTGGGAAACACCATATATTTT. Its protein is CASSVSLGGLLGNTIYF.